The 8 T cell receptor beta chains below come from one sample, sequenced in a study of cytomegalovirus exposure and HLA in healthy donors (dated by TCRdb to 2016 to 2017). Library generation was performed with the immunoSEQ multiplex PCR assay. The multiplex PCR relied on a mix of 60 forward primers for TCR Vbeta segments and 13 reverse primers for TCR Jbeta segments. TCRdb carries this immuneACCESS record with in-frame sequences only. Its versions omit some clonotypes, under half of them owing to an unresolved V gene in the studies checked, with the rest unexplained. This sample holds approximately 100,000 clones; 69% were observed only once. The top ten clonotypes cover 4.5% to 5.5% of the sample. Sequences were obtained from PBMCs. The receptor source for this set is a woman between 65 and 79 years old in good health and CMV-seropositive.

The sample holds a few counts of this clone. CDR3: CASSLDPGGELFF. In DNA, the CDR3 is TGCGCCAGCAGCCTAGATCCGGGCGGGGAGCTGTTTTTT. The chain is built from TRBV4-1 and TRBJ2-2; D ambiguous. The CDR3 loop spans 13 amino acids. Germline CDR1 MGHRA, CDR2 YSYEKL. Trimming stripped 4 bases from V and 7 bases from J, with 10 bases between.

V is TRBV4-3 and J is TRBJ2-7; D uncertain. CDR1 is LGHNA and CDR2 is YSLEER in the germline V gene. Trimming left V 0 bases short and J 1 base short, with 10 bases between. The CDR3 runs to 15 residues. The CDR3 loop is CASSQDSTRSYEQYF. In DNA, the CDR3 is TGCGCCAGCAGCCAAGATTCGACGCGGTCCTACGAGCAGTACTTC.

V gene TRBV2 combines with J gene TRBJ2-1; no firm D call. V was shortened by 4 bases and J by 3 bases, with 4 bases between the two germline ends. Germline V lookup: CDR1 SNHLY, CDR2 FYNNEI. The CDR3 consists of 12 residues. In DNA, the CDR3 is TGTGCCAGCAGTGGGAGCTACAATGAGCAGTTCTTC. It codes for CASSGSYNEQFF.

The rearrangement joins TRBV20-1 to TRBJ2-7; D call uncertain. Germline V lookup: CDR1 DFQATT, CDR2 SNEGSKA (reference sequence). V shed 8 bases and J shed 5 bases, with 13 bases lying between them. The CDR3 is made up of 11 amino acids. The CDR3 reads CSTTGGNEQYF. DNA of the CDR3: TGCAGTACTACGGGTGGAAACGAGCAGTACTTC.

This clone turned up a few times. This chain connects TRBV6-1 to TRBJ2-3, with 7 bases fitting TRBD1. Germline lookup yields CDR1 MNHNS and CDR2 SASEGT. The CDR3 is made up of 12 amino acids. J was trimmed by 10 bases and V by 5 bases; bases with no gene match: 6. In nucleotides, the CDR3 is TGTGCCAGCAGTCCACAGGGGAAGGCGCAGTATTTT. It is translated as CASSPQGKAQYF.

This clone was counted only a few times. The chain combines TRBV2 with TRBJ1-1; a weak D match, TRBD1 (5 bases). The ends were cut back, 6 bases at V and 1 base at J, with 9 bases in the middle. This CDR3 has 13 amino acids. Looked up from germline, CDR1 is SNHLY and CDR2 is FYNNEI. CDR3: CASSGGSNTEAFF. DNA of the CDR3: TGTGCCAGCAGCGGGGGGTCGAACACTGAAGCTTTCTTT.

V gene TRBV7-2 combines with J gene TRBJ2-5, with D possibly being TRBD2 (5 bases). V lost 2 bases to trimming and J lost 5 bases, with 15 bases between them. Germline CDR1 is SGHTA and CDR2 is FQGNSA. The CDR3 has 15 residues. This chain's CDR3 is CASSLPEAQRETQYF. The CDR3, as DNA: TGTGCCAGCAGCTTACCGGAGGCCCAGCGGGAGACCCAGTACTTC.

This clone was counted once. The rearrangement joins TRBV7-6 to TRBJ2-3, with unresolved D. V was pared by 1 base and J by 5 bases, with 13 bases between. Germline CDR1 reads SGHVS; CDR2 reads FNYEAQ. CDR3 length equals 15 residues. The CDR3 region is CASSLDRRYKDTQYF. The CDR3 nucleotides are TGTGCCAGCAGCTTAGACCGGCGGTACAAAGATACGCAGTATTTT. Drawing the rest from reference TRBV7-6 and TRBJ2-3, the complete variable domain is GAGVSQSPRYKVTKRGQDVALRCDPISGHVSLYWYRQALGQGPEFLTYFNYEAQQDKSGLPNDRFSAERPEGSISTLTIQRTEQRDSAMYRCASSLDRRYKDTQYFGPGTRLTVL.